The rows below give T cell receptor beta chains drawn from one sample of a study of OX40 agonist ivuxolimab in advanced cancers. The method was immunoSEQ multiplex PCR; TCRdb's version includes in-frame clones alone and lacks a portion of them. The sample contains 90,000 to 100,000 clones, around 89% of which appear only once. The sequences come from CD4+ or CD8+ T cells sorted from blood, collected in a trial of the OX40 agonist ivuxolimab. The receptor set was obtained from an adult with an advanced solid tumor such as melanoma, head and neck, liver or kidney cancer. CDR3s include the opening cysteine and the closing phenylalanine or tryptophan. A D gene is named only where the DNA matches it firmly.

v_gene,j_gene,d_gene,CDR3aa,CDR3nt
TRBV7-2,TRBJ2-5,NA,CASSYERETQYF,TGTGCCAGCAGCTACGAGCGGGAGACCCAGTACTTC
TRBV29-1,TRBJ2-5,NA,CSLRGVGETQYF,TGCAGCCTAAGGGGGGTGGGAGAGACCCAGTACTTC
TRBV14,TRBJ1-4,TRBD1,CASSHVHGTGGIGEKLFF,TGTGCCAGCAGCCACGTACACGGGACAGGGGGAATTGGTGAAAAACTGTTTTTT
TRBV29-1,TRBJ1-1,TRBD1,CSVLLTGGRTEAFF,TGCAGCGTCCTCCTGACAGGGGGCCGGACTGAAGCTTTCTTT
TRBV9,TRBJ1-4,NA,CASSVGEGRAEKLFF,TGTGCCAGCAGCGTAGGCGAGGGCAGGGCTGAAAAACTGTTTTTT
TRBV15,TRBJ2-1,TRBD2,CATSSFSGRNEQFF,TGTGCCACTTCCTCCTTTAGCGGGAGGAATGAGCAGTTCTTC
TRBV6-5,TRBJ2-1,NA,CASSYGTGRPSGEQFF,TGTGCCAGCAGTTACGGAACAGGTCGCCCGTCCGGTGAGCAGTTCTTC
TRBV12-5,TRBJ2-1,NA,CASGLSSYNEQFF,TGTGCTAGTGGTTTAAGCTCCTACAATGAGCAGTTCTTC
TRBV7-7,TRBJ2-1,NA,CASSVGNYNEQFF,TGTGCCAGCAGCGTCGGGAATTACAATGAGCAGTTCTTC
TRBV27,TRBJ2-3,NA,CASSLTGRAADTQYF,TGTGCCAGCAGTTTAACGGGCAGGGCTGCAGATACGCAGTATTTT
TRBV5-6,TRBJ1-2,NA,CASSLVGALGYGYTF,TGTGCCAGCAGCTTGGTCGGGGCCCTAGGCTATGGCTACACCTTC
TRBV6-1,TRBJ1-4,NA,CASSDRVGVKGKLFF,TGTGCCAGCAGTGACAGGGTGGGGGTTAAGGGAAAACTGTTTTTT
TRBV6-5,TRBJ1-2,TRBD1,CASSYSQGVGYTF,TGTGCCAGCAGTTACAGCCAGGGGGTTGGCTACACCTTC
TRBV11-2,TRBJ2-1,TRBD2,CASSRVGTSAFF,TGTGCCAGCAGCCGAGTGGGGACTAGTGCGTTCTTC
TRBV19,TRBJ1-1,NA,CASSIVQAGNSEAFF,TGTGCCAGTAGTATAGTACAGGCTGGGAACTCTGAAGCTTTCTTT
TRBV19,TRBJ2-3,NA,CASSPIAAVTDTQYF,TGTGCCAGTAGTCCCATCGCCGCGGTAACAGATACGCAGTATTTT
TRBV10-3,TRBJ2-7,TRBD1,CAISLGQGASLIF,TGTGCCATCAGCCTAGGACAGGGGGCCTCTCTCATCTTC
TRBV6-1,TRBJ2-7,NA,CASSESFEYGQYF,TGTGCCAGCAGTGAATCCTTTGAGTATGGGCAGTACTTC
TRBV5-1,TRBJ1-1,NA,CASSYGRDTEAFF,TGCGCCAGCAGCTACGGCCGGGACACTGAAGCTTTCTTT
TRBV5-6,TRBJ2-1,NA,CASASGGLLSYNEQFF,TGTGCCAGCGCCTCAGGAGGACTCCTCTCCTACAATGAGCAGTTCTTC
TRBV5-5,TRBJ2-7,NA,CASSLAGYSYEQYF,TGTGCCAGCAGCTTGGCCGGGTACTCCTACGAGCAGTACTTC